The entry that follows covers one T cell receptor (beta chain) sequence. Its antigen is undetermined. Germline V lookup: CDR1 SGHAT, CDR2 FQNNGV. Trimming took off 1 base at V and 2 bases at J, with 17 bases between the two ends. The CDR3 totals 18 residues. Clones were sequenced by immunoSEQ multiplex PCR, and TCRdb holds only the in-frame ones, with some missing. This table holds about 120,000 clones, about 89% found once. This specimen belongs to a study of T cell responses to AZD1222 COVID-19 vaccine. General study findings and limits: Along spike, vaccine-associated CD4 TCRs were found throughout, with dominance at 160-218 and 743-854. Baseline seropositivity occurred in only six or seven AZD1222 recipients. A mostly white British donor set with more females was recruited, and clonal diversity was possibly underestimated.

The TCR originated in an adult in good health. The J gene is TRBJ1-4, the V gene TRBV11-2; D unclear. Here the sequenced sample was peripheral blood, taken on day 0 of AZD1222 vaccination. This chain's CDR3 is CASSLGPSPGPTNEKLFF. In DNA, the CDR3 is TGTGCCAGCAGCTTAGGCCCCAGCCCAGGCCCGACTAATGAAAAACTGTTTTTT.